This is a list of T cell receptor beta chains from one sample in a study of technical replicates of blood from several donors. TCRdb's copy holds only in-frame clones and misses some; the assay was immunoSEQ multiplex PCR. Found here are approximately 74,000 clones, over 80% of them singletons; the top ten hold about 4.6%. Sequencing was carried out using PBMCs. Every receptor here comes from a human donor in good health. Some clones in this sample may be carry-over from other donors' samples. Each CDR3 is given with its conserved first and last residue. Fields, in order: CDR3 length, clone size, J gene, D gene, V gene, CDR3 DNA, CDR3 protein. A D gene is named only where the DNA matches it firmly. Clone size, where shown, is once, few, many, or a class for clones that have expanded.

>14|NA|TRBJ2-7|NA|TRBV7-9
TGTGCCAGCAGCCTGACAGGACTCCCCCACGAGCAGTACTTC
CASSLTGLPHEQYF
>14|NA|TRBJ1-2|TRBD1|TRBV5-1
TGCGCCAGCAGCCCGGGGCCAGGGGGTCTTGGCTACACCTTC
CASSPGPGGLGYTF
>16|NA|TRBJ2-1|NA|TRBV10-3
TGTGCCATCAGTGAGTTGGCCCGGACGGGGGTCAATGAGCAGTTCTTC
CAISELARTGVNEQFF
>15|NA|TRBJ2-7|TRBD1|TRBV11-2
TGTGCCAGCAGCTTTGGGACAGGGGGTTTCTACGAGCAGTACTTC
CASSFGTGGFYEQYF
>16|once|TRBJ2-5|TRBD2|TRBV7-2
TGTGCCAGCAGCTTAGATTTTAGTGGGAGGGGAGAGACCCAGTACTTC
CASSLDFSGRGETQYF
>13|NA|TRBJ2-5|TRBD2|TRBV7-9
TGTGCCAGCAGCCTGGGGGGGTTTGAGACCCAGTACTTC
CASSLGGFETQYF
>14|NA|TRBJ1-1|NA|TRBV7-9
TGTGCCAGCAGCCCCGGACAGATGAACACTGAAGCTTTCTTT
CASSPGQMNTEAFF
>14|once|TRBJ2-3|NA|TRBV6-1
TGTGCCAGCAGTGAGGGCAGGGGATTGGATACGCAGTATTTT
CASSEGRGLDTQYF
>15|NA|TRBJ2-1|NA|TRBV5-1
TGCGCCAGCAGCTTGGAGCAGGGGTCGTACAATGAGCAGTTCTTC
CASSLEQGSYNEQFF
>16|NA|TRBJ1-4|TRBD1|TRBV29-1
TGCAGCGTTGATATATTGATGGACAGGGGTAATGAAAAACTGTTTTTT
CSVDILMDRGNEKLFF
>16|NA|TRBJ2-3|TRBD2|TRBV9
TGTGCCAGCAGCGTAGCTTCGGCGGGGGGGCCTGATACGCAGTATTTT
CASSVASAGGPDTQYF
>19|NA|TRBJ2-5|TRBD2|TRBV15
TGTGCCACCAGCAGAGACGGGCGGGATGGCGCGGGAGCGAGAGAGACCCAGTACTTC
CATSRDGRDGAGARETQYF
>17|NA|TRBJ2-1|NA|TRBV7-9
TGTGCCAGCAGCCCGCGGACAGTCCGTCGGACCTACAATGAGCAGTTCTTC
CASSPRTVRRTYNEQFF
>14|NA|TRBJ2-2|NA|TRBV9
TGTGCCAGCAGCGTAGACCGCGGGACCGGGGAGCTGTTTTTT
CASSVDRGTGELFF
>16|NA|TRBJ2-1|NA|TRBV5-1
TGCGCCAGCAGCTTGGATGGGGGCCAGCCCTACAATGAGCAGTTCTTC
CASSLDGGQPYNEQFF
>14|NA|TRBJ2-3|NA|TRBV4-3
TGCGCCAGCAGCCTATCGGGGTGGCGAGATACGCAGTATTTT
CASSLSGWRDTQYF
>15|NA|TRBJ1-5|TRBD1|TRBV19
TGTGCCAGTACCCCCCGGGGACAGGTCAATCAGCCCCAGCATTTT
CASTPRGQVNQPQHF
>13|NA|TRBJ1-1|TRBD1|TRBV9
TGTGCCAGCAGCGTAACAGGGGGCACTGAAGCTTTCTTT
CASSVTGGTEAFF
>13|NA|TRBJ2-7|TRBD1|TRBV7-3
TGTGCCAGCCAGGGGGAGAAACCCTACGAGCAGTACTTC
CASQGEKPYEQYF
>18|NA|TRBJ1-6|NA|TRBV4-2
TGTGCCAGCAGCCAAGATGCTTTCGGTAGCTCCTATAATTCACCCCTCCACTTT
CASSQDAFGSSYNSPLHF
>13|NA|TRBJ2-3|NA|TRBV6-6
TGTGCCAGCAGTTCCCCGAGGGCAGATACGCAGTATTTT
CASSSPRADTQYF
>17|NA|TRBJ2-7|NA|TRBV6-1
TGTGCCAGCAGTGTGCGACTAGGAGGCCCAGTGCAGGGCGAGCAGTACTTC
CASSVRLGGPVQGEQYF
>16|once|TRBJ2-3|TRBD2|TRBV6-4
TGTGCCAGCAGTCCCGGGACTAGCGGAAGCACAGATACGCAGTATTTT
CASSPGTSGSTDTQYF
>15|NA|TRBJ1-4|NA|TRBV4-1
TGCGCCAGCAGAACAGGACCAGCAACTAATGAAAAACTGTTTTTT
CASRTGPATNEKLFF
>16|NA|TRBJ2-2|TRBD1|TRBV7-8
TGTGCCAGCAGCTTCCGACAGGGGGCGAACACCGGGGAGCTGTTTTTT
CASSFRQGANTGELFF
>13|NA|TRBJ2-7|NA|TRBV7-6
TGTGCCAGCAGTTGGGGGGTAAACGGCGAGCAGTACTTC
CASSWGVNGEQYF
>16|few|TRBJ1-4|TRBD1|TRBV7-9
TGTGCCAGCAGCCTCGGACAGGGACTAACTCCTGAAAAACTGTTTTTT
CASSLGQGLTPEKLFF
>13|once|TRBJ1-4|NA|TRBV30
TGTGCCTGGAGTGTTCGGTGGAGGGAAAAACTGTTTTTT
CAWSVRWREKLFF
>16|NA|TRBJ1-1|NA|TRBV11-2
TGTGCCAGCAGCTTAGGGGCAGGACAGATGAACACTGAAGCTTTCTTT
CASSLGAGQMNTEAFF
>15|NA|TRBJ2-7|TRBD2|TRBV5-4
TGTGCCAGCAGCTTGGGCGGGAGCAGCTCCTACGAGCAGTACTTC
CASSLGGSSSYEQYF
>15|NA|TRBJ2-1|TRBD2|TRBV4-1
TGCGCCAGCAGCCTCCGGGGGGGCGTGGACAATGAGCAGTTCTTC
CASSLRGGVDNEQFF
>13|few|TRBJ1-1|NA|TRBV2
TGTGCCAGCCATGGTGCGTCGAACACTGAAGCTTTCTTT
CASHGASNTEAFF
>15|NA|TRBJ1-6|NA|TRBV5-6
TGTGCCAGCAGCTTGGCCAGGGGTACACATTCACCCCTCCACTTT
CASSLARGTHSPLHF
>15|NA|TRBJ2-7|TRBD2|TRBV29-1
TGCAGCGTTGAATGGACTAGCGGGAAAAGCTACGAGCAGTACTTC
CSVEWTSGKSYEQYF
>13|NA|TRBJ1-1|NA|TRBV7-9
TGTGCCAGCAGCTTAACAGGGTTCGGTGAAGCTTTCTTT
CASSLTGFGEAFF
>14|NA|TRBJ2-7|TRBD1|TRBV19
TGTGCCAGTAGCTGGACAGGGGGAACCTACGAGCAGTACTTC
CASSWTGGTYEQYF
>16|NA|TRBJ2-2|NA|TRBV6-5
TGTGCCAGCAGTTACAACGTAGTCAGGGCCCCCGGGGAGCTGTTTTTT
CASSYNVVRAPGELFF
>16|NA|TRBJ1-5|TRBD1|TRBV4-1
TGCGCCAGCAGCCGAGAGACAGGGAATACCAATCAGCCCCAGCATTTT
CASSRETGNTNQPQHF
>13|NA|TRBJ2-7|NA|TRBV6-5
TGTGCCAGCAGTTACAACAGGGCCTACGAGCAGTACTTC
CASSYNRAYEQYF
>15|NA|TRBJ2-2|TRBD2|TRBV6-1
TGTGCCAGTAAAAGCGGGAGTTGGGAGACCGGGGAGCTGTTTTTT
CASKSGSWETGELFF
>14|NA|TRBJ1-3|TRBD1|TRBV2
TGTGCCAGCAGAGGACAGGGAAGCGGAAACACCATATATTTT
CASRGQGSGNTIYF
>16|NA|TRBJ2-1|TRBD2|TRBV18
TGTGCCAGCTCACCCCCGACTAGCGGGAGAACCGATGAGCAGTTCTTC
CASSPPTSGRTDEQFF
>11|NA|TRBJ1-2|NA|TRBV20-1
TGCAGTGGGATGCAGGGTGAAGGCTACACCTTC
CSGMQGEGYTF
>13|NA|TRBJ1-2|TRBD1|TRBV5-6
TGTGCCAGCAGCCGGGACAGTCCTTCTGGCTACACCTTC
CASSRDSPSGYTF
>14|NA|TRBJ2-5|TRBD1|TRBV5-4
TGTGCCAGCAGCTCCACAGGGGGCGGGGAGACCCAGTACTTC
CASSSTGGGETQYF
>12|once|TRBJ2-5|NA|TRBV7-9
TGTGCCAGCAGCTTATTCAGAGAGACCCAGTACTTC
CASSLFRETQYF
>15|NA|TRBJ1-4|TRBD1|TRBV11-2
TGTGCCAGCAGCCTACAGGGGGCCTTAGGTGAAAAACTGTTTTTT
CASSLQGALGEKLFF
>12|NA|TRBJ1-5|NA|TRBV2
TGTGCCGCACGGGGGGACAATCAGCCCCAGCATTTT
CAARGDNQPQHF
>14|once|TRBJ2-1|NA|TRBV28
TGTGCCAGCACCCAGGACAGCCAATACAATGAGCAGTTCTTC
CASTQDSQYNEQFF
>12|NA|TRBJ2-7|NA|TRBV12-2
TGTGCAAGTCGATCAAGAGGTTACGAGCAGTACTTC
CASRSRGYEQYF
>14|NA|TRBJ2-5|NA|TRBV7-2
TGTGCCAGCAGCCTCAGACAGGTGGGGGAGACCCAGTACTTC
CASSLRQVGETQYF
>15|NA|TRBJ2-7|TRBD2|TRBV7-9
TGTGCCAGCAGCTTAGAGCGGGGGGGAACCTACGAGCAGTACTTC
CASSLERGGTYEQYF
>12|NA|TRBJ1-1|TRBD1|TRBV7-9
TGTGCCAGGGGACAGATCAACACTGAAGCTTTCTTT
CARGQINTEAFF
>12|NA|TRBJ2-7|NA|TRBV30
TGTGCCTGGACAGAACTGAGCGACGAGCAGTACTTC
CAWTELSDEQYF
>13|NA|TRBJ2-2|NA|TRBV5-5
TGTGCCAGCAGCTTGGTGAGGGTTGAGGAGCTGTTTTTT
CASSLVRVEELFF
>17|NA|TRBJ2-1|TRBD2|TRBV4-2
TGTGCCAGCAGCCACCGACTAGCGGGGGGGGCCTACAATGAGCAGTTCTTC
CASSHRLAGGAYNEQFF
>15|NA|TRBJ2-1|TRBD2|TRBV7-3
TGTGCCAGCAGCTCGGGACTAGCGGACTACAATGAGCAGTTCTTC
CASSSGLADYNEQFF
>18|NA|TRBJ1-3|NA|TRBV19
TGTGCCAGTAGTATAGGTGGGGCCTCAGGGTACTCTGGAAACACCATATATTTT
CASSIGGASGYSGNTIYF
>17|NA|TRBJ2-2|NA|TRBV30
TGTGCCGGAGGATTTCAGAGGAAAGGGCGAGGAACCGGGGAGCTGTTTTTT
CAGGFQRKGRGTGELFF